One and the same sample provided the 27 T cell receptor beta chains below, sequenced in a study of cytomegalovirus exposure and HLA in healthy donors. 13 Jbeta primers and 60 Vbeta primers were used for the PCR. Assay: immunoSEQ multiplex PCR; the TCRdb copy retains only in-frame clones and omits some. The table shows 100,000 to 150,000 clones, with roughly 79% occurring only once. Sample: PBMCs. The receptors here all came from a male donor in good health and CMV-seronegative.

The count of this clone is one. The genes are TRBV27 and TRBJ1-1, with 9 nucleotides matching TRBD1. The V segment lost 6 bases and the J segment 8 bases; nucleotides outside the gene matches: 10. Germline lookup yields CDR1 MNHEY and CDR2 SMNVEV (reference sequence). This CDR3 is built from 14 residues. The CDR3, as DNA: TGTGCCAGCAGATTCCGGGACAGGGTGAGCGAAGCTTTCTTT. It codes for CASRFRDRVSEAFF.

The chain links TRBV7-9 to TRBJ1-1; D is ambiguous. V was pared by 5 bases and J by 1 base, with 11 bases between. The CDR3 totals 14 residues. In germline, CDR1 is SEHNR, CDR2 FQNEAQ (reference sequence). The CDR3 nucleotides are TGTGCCAGCAGCCCTTGGGCGGGGAACACTGAAGCTTTCTTT. Translated: CASSPWAGNTEAFF.

The rearrangement uses TRBV10-3 and TRBJ2-1; 12 nucleotides agree with TRBD1. V was pared by 6 bases and J by 8 bases, with 5 bases of the junction left unmatched. Germline CDR1 reads ENHRY; CDR2 reads SYGVKD. The CDR3 totals 14 residues. Here the CDR3 reads CAIRGTGGSDEQFF. CDR3 nucleotide sequence: TGTGCCATCAGGGGGACAGGGGGCTCAGATGAGCAGTTCTTC.

A single count supports this clone. V and J are TRBV4-1 and TRBJ2-1; 9 positions agree with TRBD1. The V segment lost 1 base and the J segment 1 base; nucleotides outside the gene matches: 8. Germline assignment: CDR1 MGHRA and CDR2 YSYEKL. This CDR3 spans 18 amino acids. The CDR3 spells CASSQGLGQGSSYNEQFF. The CDR3 DNA sequence: TGCGCCAGCAGCCAAGGCCTGGGACAGGGTAGTTCCTACAATGAGCAGTTCTTC.

The V gene is TRBV5-6, the J gene TRBJ2-2; D possibly corresponds to TRBD1 (6 bases). The CDR3 is made up of 17 amino acids. Trimming took off 4 bases at V and 4 bases at J, with 20 bases between the two ends. CDR1 is SGHDT and CDR2 is YYEEEE in the germline V gene. CDR3 loop: CASSPTRTAYFTGELFF. CDR3 coding DNA: TGTGCCAGCAGCCCGACCCGGACAGCTTATTTCACCGGGGAGCTGTTTTTT.

To note about this clone: At one of its ends the junction is not consistent with the germline gene, which may arise from a read error. The chain employs TRBV19 and TRBJ2-7; 8 nucleotides line up with TRBD1. This CDR3 contains 14 residues. Germline V gene lookup returns CDR1 LNHDA and CDR2 SQIVND (reference sequence). CDR3 protein: CASSVEGQVYEQYF. The DNA of the CDR3 is TGTGCCAGTAGTGTAGAGGGACAGGTTTACGAGCAGTACTTC.

The V gene is TRBV7-9, the J gene TRBJ1-6, with 10 bases matching TRBD1. From germline, CDR1 is SEHNR and CDR2 FQNEAQ (reference sequence). With V trimmed by 5 bases and J by 6 bases, 4 bases remained unmatched. This CDR3 has 15 amino acids. This chain's CDR3 is CASSPGTGVNSPLHF. CDR3 nucleotide sequence: TGTGCCAGCAGCCCCGGGACAGGGGTTAATTCACCCCTCCACTTT.

This chain connects TRBV7-9 to TRBJ1-5; possibly TRBD1 for D (6 bases). From germline, CDR1 is SEHNR and CDR2 FQNEAQ (reference sequence). The V end was cut by 4 bases, the J end by 4 bases, with 11 bases between. The CDR3 runs to 14 residues. In nucleotides, the CDR3 is TGTGCCAGCAGCTCAACAGGGAAAAATCAGCCCCAGCATTTT. Translating it yields CASSSTGKNQPQHF. The complete variable domain, with remaining parts taken from reference TRBV7-9 and TRBJ1-5, reads DTGVSQNPRHKITKRGQNVTFRCDPISEHNRLYWYRQTLGQGPEFLTYFQNEAQLEKSRLLSDRFSAERPKGSFSTLEIQRTEQGDSAMYLCASSSTGKNQPQHFGDGTRLSIL.

This sequence joins TRBV5-1 and TRBJ2-3, with 10 bases lining up with TRBD2. This CDR3 has 15 amino acids. The trim removed 0 bases at V and 3 bases at J, leaving 1 base unmatched. The V gene's germline CDR1 is SGHRS and CDR2 YFSETQ. As DNA, the CDR3 is TGCGCCAGCAGCTTGGCGACTAGCGGGACAGATACGCAGTATTTT. Translation gives CASSLATSGTDTQYF.

The CDR3 sequence: CASSQGQPNTGELFF. The CDR3 coding sequence is TGTGCCAGCAGCCAGGGACAGCCGAACACCGGGGAGCTGTTTTTT. This rearrangement joins TRBV9 to TRBJ2-2; 7 nucleotides match TRBD1. Germline V CDR1 and CDR2: SGDLS, YYNGEE. CDR3 size: 15 residues. With 4 bases clipped from V and 0 bases from J, the junction kept 3 bases outside the gene matches.

The V and J genes are TRBV7-2 and TRBJ2-5; 8 bases are a match to TRBD1. The CDR3 extends over 13 amino acids. V lost 3 bases and J lost 4; bases outside the gene matches: 1. Germline V gene data show CDR1 as SGHTA and CDR2 as FQGNSA. The CDR3 DNA follows: TGTGCCAGCAGCTTGGACAGGGTAGAGACCCAGTACTTC. It specifies CASSLDRVETQYF. The whole variable domain, remainder taken from reference TRBV7-2 and TRBJ2-5, is GAGVSQSPSNKVTEKGKDVELRCDPISGHTALYWYRQSLGQGLEFLIYFQGNSAPDKSGLPSDRFSAERTGGSVSTLTIQRTQQEDSAVYLCASSLDRVETQYFGPGTRLLVL.

The chain links TRBV5-1 to TRBJ2-1; 7 bases fit TRBD1. Germline-derived CDR1 and CDR2 are SGHRS and YFSETQ. The CDR3 is made up of 15 amino acids. Unmatched junction bases numbered 10, after V lost 3 bases and J lost 7 bases. CDR3 in DNA: TGCGCCAGCAGCTCCCAGGGGGTGGGTCGGAATGAGCAGTTCTTC. It translates to CASSSQGVGRNEQFF.

The chain is built from TRBV13 and TRBJ2-5, with 10 positions matching TRBD2. V was pared by 3 bases and J by 1 base, with 8 bases of the junction left unmatched. Germline CDR1 is PRHDT and CDR2 is FYEKMQ (reference sequence). This CDR3 contains 17 residues. CDR3 nucleotide sequence: TGTGCCAGCAGCTTTAGCGGGGGGTCCAAGTCCCAAGAGACCCAGTACTTC. This sequence encodes CASSFSGGSKSQETQYF.

Only a few counts were recorded for this clone. The chain carries TRBV4-1 and TRBJ1-1, with D possibly TRBD1 on 5 matching bases. The CDR3 is 13 residues long. The germline CDR1 and CDR2 sequences are MGHRA and YSYEKL. Trimming cost V 5 bases and J 1 base, with 8 bases left between them. In DNA form, the CDR3 reads TGCGCCAGCAGCTATGACAGGAACACTGAAGCTTTCTTT. It translates to CASSYDRNTEAFF.

This chain joins TRBV7-2 and TRBJ1-3; D is undetermined. This CDR3 region has 16 residues. V lost 1 base to trimming and J lost 0 bases, with 10 bases between them. The germline CDR1 and CDR2 sequences are SGHTA and FQGNSA. The CDR3 is CASSLGAGSSGNTIYF. CDR3 in DNA: TGTGCCAGCAGCTTAGGGGCAGGAAGCTCTGGAAACACCATATATTTT.

The gene calls are TRBV4-3 and TRBJ2-1; 7 bases line up with TRBD2. The CDR3 runs 15 residues. Trimming removed 4 bases from V and 8 bases from J; junction bases left unmatched: 11. Looked up from germline, CDR1 is LGHNA and CDR2 is YSLEER. The CDR3: CASSLRGGGVDEQFF. In DNA, the CDR3 is TGCGCCAGCAGCCTACGCGGCGGGGGTGTCGATGAGCAGTTCTTC.

The gene calls are TRBV30 and TRBJ1-1; D unresolved. The CDR3 spans 14 residues. V lost 0 bases and J lost 1, with 9 bases in between. Germline CDR1 is GTSNPN and CDR2 is SVGIG (reference sequence). The CDR3 region is CAWSVQTPNTEAFF. CDR3 nucleotide sequence: TGTGCCTGGAGTGTACAGACGCCGAACACTGAAGCTTTCTTT.

This rearrangement joins TRBV25-1 to TRBJ1-1; D is unclear. The CDR3 covers 13 residues. Germline V gene data show CDR1 as MGHDK and CDR2 as SYGVNS. V lost 4 bases to trimming and J lost 3 bases, with 9 bases between them. The CDR3 region has the DNA TGTGCCAGCAGTGGCAGGTTTTACACTGAAGCTTTCTTT. Amino acid sequence: CASSGRFYTEAFF.

Remarks on this clone: Germline and junction disagree at one end, which may indicate a read error. The sample contains more than one DNA sequence encoding this CDR3. V and J are TRBV5-4 and TRBJ2-3; 8 bases map to TRBD2. The CDR3 loop spans 14 amino acids. Per germline, CDR1 SGHNT and CDR2 YYREEE (reference sequence). CDR3 nucleotide sequence: TGTGCCAGCGAGACGGGGGGGAGCACCGATACGCAGTATTTT. The encoded protein is CASETGGSTDTQYF.

This clone has just one count. One junction end disagrees with the germline gene, perhaps due to a read error. This rearrangement joins TRBV7-9 to TRBJ1-2; the match to TRBD1 covers 7 bases. The CDR3 is 12 amino acids. Germline V CDR1 and CDR2: SEHNR, FQNEAQ (reference sequence). CDR3 in DNA: TGTTCCAGCAGGGACAGTAACTATGGCTACACCTTC. This gives the protein CSSRDSNYGYTF.

The rearrangement links TRBV12-5 to TRBJ2-6, with TRBD1 identical over 11 bases. Germline V CDR1 and CDR2: LGHNT, FRNRAP. V shed 3 bases, J shed 1 base, and the junction held 5 bases outside the gene matches. The CDR3 covers 18 residues. The CDR3 loop reads CASGFRDRGFSGANVLTF. For the CDR3, the DNA is TGTGCTAGTGGTTTCCGGGACAGGGGGTTTTCTGGGGCCAACGTCCTGACTTTC. Supplemented by reference TRBV12-5 and TRBJ2-6, the full variable domain reads DARVTQTPRHKVTEMGQEVTMRCQPILGHNTVFWYRQTMMQGLELLAYFRNRAPLDDSGMPKDRFSAEMPDATLATLKIQPSEPRDSAVYFCASGFRDRGFSGANVLTFGAGSRLTVL.

In this sample, this clone turned up a few times. The chain links TRBV4-1 to TRBJ2-7, with TRBD1 matching over 7 bases. The V segment lost 2 bases and the J segment 5 bases; nucleotides outside the gene matches: 9. This CDR3 has 15 residues. Germline CDR1 is MGHRA and CDR2 is YSYEKL. CDR3 loop: CASSQRPDRVNEQYF. The CDR3 bases are TGCGCCAGCAGCCAACGACCAGACAGGGTCAACGAGCAGTACTTC.

Regarding this clone: The sample holds other DNA sequences that translate to the same CDR3. The V gene is TRBV7-2, the J gene TRBJ2-1; 9 bases are shared with TRBD2. CDR1 and CDR2 from the germline V gene are SGHTA and FQGNSA. V was clipped by 5 bases and J by 4 bases; unmatched bases: 6. There are 15 residues in the CDR3. The CDR3 bases are TGTGCCAGCAGCCCAAGCGGGGGGACATACAATGAGCAGTTCTTC. This encodes CASSPSGGTYNEQFF.

The chain couples TRBV2 to TRBJ2-3, with TRBD2 identical over 12 bases. Germline V lookup: CDR1 SNHLY, CDR2 FYNNEI. This CDR3 has 16 residues. V lost 7 bases, J lost 5 bases, and 10 bases stayed unmatched. CDR3 residues: CASMASGGAGQDTQYF. CDR3 nucleotides: TGTGCCAGCATGGCTAGCGGGGGGGCCGGTCAAGATACGCAGTATTTT.

This chain joins TRBV5-1 and TRBJ2-7, with 9 bases that match TRBD1. CDR3 length: 16 amino acids. Germline V gives CDR1 SGHRS, CDR2 YFSETQ. With V trimmed by 3 bases and J by 2 bases, 9 bases remained unmatched. The CDR3 DNA sequence: TGCGCCAGCAGCTCCGGACAGGGGCTTTCTCCCTACGAGCAGTACTTC. This encodes CASSSGQGLSPYEQYF.

The genes are TRBV6-6 and TRBJ2-7; 10 positions match TRBD1. This CDR3 is built from 15 residues. The trim removed 6 bases at V and 0 bases at J, leaving 5 bases unmatched. In germline, CDR1 is MNHNY, CDR2 SVGAGI (reference sequence). CDR3 nucleotide sequence: TGTGCCAGCAGCACCGGGACAGGGGCCTCCTACGAGCAGTACTTC. Translated, it gives CASSTGTGASYEQYF.

Details on this clone: The sample holds other DNA sequences that translate to the same CDR3. V gene TRBV5-1 combines with J gene TRBJ1-4; D is ambiguous. Trimming removed 3 bases from V and 5 bases from J, with 5 bases in between. The CDR3 extends over 12 amino acids. The germline V gene encodes CDR1 SGHRS and CDR2 YFSETQ. The CDR3: CASSSGNEKLFF. The CDR3 coding sequence is TGCGCCAGCAGCTCAGGAAATGAAAAACTGTTTTTT.